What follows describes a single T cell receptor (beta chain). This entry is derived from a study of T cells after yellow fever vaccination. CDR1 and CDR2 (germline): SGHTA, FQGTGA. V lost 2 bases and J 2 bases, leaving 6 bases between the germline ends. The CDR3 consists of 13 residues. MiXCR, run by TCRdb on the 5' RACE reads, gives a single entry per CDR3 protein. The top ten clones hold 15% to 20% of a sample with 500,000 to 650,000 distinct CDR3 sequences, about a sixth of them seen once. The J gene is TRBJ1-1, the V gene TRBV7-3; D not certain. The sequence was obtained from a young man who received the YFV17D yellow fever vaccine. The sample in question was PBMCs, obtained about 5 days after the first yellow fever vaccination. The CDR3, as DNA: TGTGCCAGCAGCTTATTATTTAACACTGAAGCTTTCTTT. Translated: CASSLLFNTEAFF.